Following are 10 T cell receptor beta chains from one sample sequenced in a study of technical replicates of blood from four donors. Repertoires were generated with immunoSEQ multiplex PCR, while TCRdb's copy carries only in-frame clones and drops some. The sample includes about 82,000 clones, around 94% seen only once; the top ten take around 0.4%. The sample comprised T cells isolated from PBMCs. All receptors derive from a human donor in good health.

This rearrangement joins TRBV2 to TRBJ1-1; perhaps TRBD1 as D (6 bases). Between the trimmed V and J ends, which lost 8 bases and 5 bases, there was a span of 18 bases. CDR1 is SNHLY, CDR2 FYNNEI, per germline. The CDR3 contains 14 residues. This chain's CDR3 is CASLLYREATEAFF. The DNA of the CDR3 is TGTGCCAGCCTCTTGTACAGGGAAGCTACTGAAGCTTTCTTT.

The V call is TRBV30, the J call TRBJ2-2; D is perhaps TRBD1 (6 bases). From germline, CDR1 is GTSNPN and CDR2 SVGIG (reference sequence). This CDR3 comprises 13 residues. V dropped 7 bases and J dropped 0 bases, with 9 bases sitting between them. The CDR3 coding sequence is TGTGCCTTGGACAGTTCGAACACCGGGGAGCTGTTTTTT. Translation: CALDSSNTGELFF.

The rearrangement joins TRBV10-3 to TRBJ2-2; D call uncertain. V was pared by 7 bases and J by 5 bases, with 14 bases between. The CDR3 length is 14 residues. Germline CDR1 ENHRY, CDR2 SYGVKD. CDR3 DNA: TGTGCCATCACCGTCGGGTACGAGACCGGGGAGCTGTTTTTT. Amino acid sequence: CAITVGYETGELFF.

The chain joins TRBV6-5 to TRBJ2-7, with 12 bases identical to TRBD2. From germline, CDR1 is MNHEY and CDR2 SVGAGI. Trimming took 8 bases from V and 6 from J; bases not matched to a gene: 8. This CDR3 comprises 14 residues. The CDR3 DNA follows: TGTGCCAGCGCCGGACTAGCGGGGAGGAGCGAGCAGTACTTC. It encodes CASAGLAGRSEQYF.

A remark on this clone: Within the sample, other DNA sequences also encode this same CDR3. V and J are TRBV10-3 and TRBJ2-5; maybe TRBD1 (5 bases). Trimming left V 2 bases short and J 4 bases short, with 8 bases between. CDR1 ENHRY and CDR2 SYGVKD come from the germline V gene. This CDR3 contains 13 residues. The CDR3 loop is CAISEARGETQYF. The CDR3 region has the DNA TGTGCCATCAGTGAGGCTAGGGGAGAGACCCAGTACTTC.

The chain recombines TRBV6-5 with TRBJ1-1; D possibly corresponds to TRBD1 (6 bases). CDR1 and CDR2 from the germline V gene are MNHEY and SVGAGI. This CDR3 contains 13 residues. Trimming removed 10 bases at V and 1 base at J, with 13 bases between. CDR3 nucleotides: TGTGCCACCAGGGGCAGCTCGAACACTGAAGCTTTCTTT. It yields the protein CATRGSSNTEAFF.

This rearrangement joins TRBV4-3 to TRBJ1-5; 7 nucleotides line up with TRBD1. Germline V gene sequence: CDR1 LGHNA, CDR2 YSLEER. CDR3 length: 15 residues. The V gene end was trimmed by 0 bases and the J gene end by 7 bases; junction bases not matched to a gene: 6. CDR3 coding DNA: TGCGCCAGCAGCCAAGAAGGGCAGGGGGGCCAGCCCCAGCATTTT. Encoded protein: CASSQEGQGGQPQHF.

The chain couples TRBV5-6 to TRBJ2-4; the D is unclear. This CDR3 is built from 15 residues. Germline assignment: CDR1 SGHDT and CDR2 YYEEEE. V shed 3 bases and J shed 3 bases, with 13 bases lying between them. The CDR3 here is CASSYNQLGKNIQYF. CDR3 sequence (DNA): TGTGCCAGCAGCTATAACCAACTCGGCAAAAACATTCAGTACTTC.

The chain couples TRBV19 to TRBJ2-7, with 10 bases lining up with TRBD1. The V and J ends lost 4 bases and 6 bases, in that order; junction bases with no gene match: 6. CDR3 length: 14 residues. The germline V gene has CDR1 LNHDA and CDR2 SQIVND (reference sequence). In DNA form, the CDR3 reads TGTGCCAGTAGTACGGGACAGGGGCCTGTCGAGCAGTACTTC. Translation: CASSTGQGPVEQYF.

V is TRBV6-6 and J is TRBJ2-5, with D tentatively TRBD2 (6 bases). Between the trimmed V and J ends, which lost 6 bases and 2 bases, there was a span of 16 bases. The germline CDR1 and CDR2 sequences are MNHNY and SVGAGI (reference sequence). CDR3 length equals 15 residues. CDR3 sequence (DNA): TGTGCCAGCAGCCGGGGCAGCGGGTCTCAAGAGACCCAGTACTTC. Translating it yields CASSRGSGSQETQYF.